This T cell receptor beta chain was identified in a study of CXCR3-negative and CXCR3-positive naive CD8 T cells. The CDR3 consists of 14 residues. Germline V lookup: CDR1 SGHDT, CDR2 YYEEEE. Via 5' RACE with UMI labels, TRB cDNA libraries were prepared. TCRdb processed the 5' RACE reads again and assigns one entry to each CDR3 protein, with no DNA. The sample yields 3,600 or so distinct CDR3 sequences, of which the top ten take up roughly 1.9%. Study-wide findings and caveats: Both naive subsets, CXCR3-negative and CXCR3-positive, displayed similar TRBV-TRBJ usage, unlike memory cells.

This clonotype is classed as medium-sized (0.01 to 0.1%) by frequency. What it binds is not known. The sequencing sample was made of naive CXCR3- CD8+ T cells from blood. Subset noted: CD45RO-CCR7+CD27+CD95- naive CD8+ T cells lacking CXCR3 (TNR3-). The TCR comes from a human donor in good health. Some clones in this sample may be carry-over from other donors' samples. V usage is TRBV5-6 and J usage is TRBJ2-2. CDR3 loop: CASSLSSSSGELFF.